The entry below gives a single T cell receptor beta chain sequence along with its context. Its recognized antigen is unknown. No base quality values were provided; no much bigger clone lies one nucleotide off. The ViraFEST assay stimulated PBMC with viral peptide pools and then used TCR sequencing to identify antigen-specific CD4+ T cell clonotypes by expansion. After approximately 11 days of culture, CD4+ T cells were isolated with the EasySep CD4+ T cell isolation kit. Negative nucleocapsid antibody results before and after vaccination confirmed that the healthy vaccine recipients had no prior SARS-CoV-2 infection. Each well held roughly 2.2 million PBMC cultured in IMDM containing roughly 5% human AB serum, roughly 10 IU/ml IL-2 and gentamicin, along with 8 to 10 ug/ml peptides. Half of the culture medium was replaced with fresh IL-2-containing medium on days 3 and 7. Unless otherwise noted, each peptide stimulation condition was cultured in triplicate wells. Using Ficoll-Paque Plus gradient centrifugation, PBMC were separated from whole blood and then either used fresh or cryopreserved at -140C. The overlapping peptide pools covered the spike proteins of SARS-CoV-2 and of the common cold coronaviruses HCoV-NL63, HCoV-OC43 and HCoV-229E. Genomic DNA was extracted from cultured CD4+ T cells with the QIAamp micro DNA kit.

The germline V gene encodes CDR1 SGHDT and CDR2 YYEEEE. V was cut back by 0 bases and J by 7 bases, leaving a gap of 13 bases between them. The CDR3 starts with the cysteine, ends with the phenylalanine, and has 15 residues. Solely the CDR3 DNA is kept, with 45 bases framed from the first base. Library creation used the immunoSEQ multiplex PCR assay. TCR beta CDR3 sequencing was performed on DNA from the cultured, isolated CD4+ T cells. Per the authors' processing: Non-productive TCR sequences were discarded, and reads were trimmed to the CDR3 region, with only CDR3s of 7 or more amino acids retained. Antigen-specific clonotypes were identified using the MANAFEST web app by comparison of expansion in peptide wells against reference cultures. For clones to be considered positive, expansion at FDR<0.05 versus reference and all other wells, an odds ratio above 5, and a frequency above 0.1% in two replicate wells were required. Clonotypes significantly expanded in SARS-CoV-2 spike wells and in at least one common cold coronavirus spike condition were defined as cross-reactive. Using the stringdist R package, CDR3 similarity was measured by Levenshtein distance, and unrooted trees were constructed with ape in R 3.6.1. In TCRdb, the immuneACCESS table is reduced to in-frame sequences with V and J assigned. These tables do not hold every clone; where another copy was compared, an unresolved V gene accounts for under half, and the others remain unexplained. The V and J calls and clone size are taken from that table; D and trimming were inferred from the DNA. Counted in this sample were more than 30,000 clones; about 72% of them appeared once. Under 30% of the sample comes from the top ten.

This entry comes from a study of vaccination effects on CD4 cells after COVID-19 (dated by TCRdb to between 2021 and 2024). Background on the whole study: Two doses of either the BNT162b2 or the mRNA-1273 mRNA SARS-CoV-2 vaccine were administered to participants. The study compared SARS-CoV-2 spike-specific CD4+ TCR repertoires before and after mRNA vaccination in COVID-19 convalescent patients and infection-naive vaccine recipients. Altogether, some 10 COVID-19 convalescent patients and a handful of SARS-CoV-2-naive healthy vaccine recipients made up the full study. In the study, cultures from other donors were sequenced using the Oncomine TCR Beta short-read assay on an Illumina iSeq 100.

Results and caveats for the whole study, not just this receptor: Clones induced by infection and clones induced by vaccination both contracted markedly at late timepoints after vaccination, which fits with T cell responses waning over time. In healthy vaccine recipients, vaccine-induced clones were almost all SARS-CoV-2 mono-reactive, with only 1 of 255 being cross-reactive with common cold coronaviruses. Only a small number of convalescent patients were included, and no early post-infection timepoints were available, which limited the study.

The rearranged segments are TRBV5-6 and TRBJ1-4; the D gene is perhaps TRBD1, on 5 matching bases. The TCR was taken from a human donor who received a COVID-19 vaccine. The sample consisted of CD4+ T cells from PBMCs cultured with HCoV-229E spike peptides, taken before COVID-19 vaccination. The cell subset or site label here, explained by the study, means: HCoV-229E spike overlapping peptide pool stimulation. The CDR3 sequence is CASSLGQGVSEKLFF. The nucleotide sequence reads as follows: TGTGCCAGCAGCTTGGGGCAGGGCGTAAGTGAAAAACTGTTTTTT. Where the CDR3 stops, the reference TRBV5-6 and TRBJ1-4 genes take over; the full variable domain is DAGVTQSPTHLIKTRGQQVTLRCSPKSGHDTVSWYQQALGQGPQFIFQYYEEEERQRGNFPDRFSGHQFPNYSSELNVNALLLGDSALYLCASSLGQGVSEKLFFGSGTQLSVL.